This TCR beta chain is from a study of shared clonotypes between healthy human individuals. The study's findings and limits: Sampling was confined to blood; repertoires within tissues likely differ.

This table comes from immunoSEQ multiplex PCR, and its TCRdb copy is limited to in-frame clones, with some not included. This sample has roughly 2.4 million clones, with 95% found just once. V was clipped by 2 bases and J by 0 bases, with 7 bases between them. Germline V lookup: CDR1 SQVTM, CDR2 ANQGSEA. This CDR3 spans 13 amino acids. Of note for this clone: Its cognate antigen is unknown.

The receptor was derived from a man between 18 and 29 years old in good health. Sequencing input: naive CD4+ T cells sorted from blood. This sample's subset: CD45RA+ positively selected. The chain employs TRBV29-1 and TRBJ1-1; possibly TRBD1 for D (5 bases). CDR3 sequence reads: CSVERGVNTEAFF. As DNA, the CDR3 is TGCAGCGTTGAACGAGGGGTGAACACTGAAGCTTTCTTT.